These 14 T cell receptor beta chains originate from one sample sequenced in a study of OX40 agonist ivuxolimab in advanced cancers. Sequencing was performed with immunoSEQ multiplex PCR; in TCRdb, only in-frame clones are kept and a portion is missing. This table has tens of thousands of clones, about 80% appearing once. This material consisted of CD4+ or CD8+ T cells sorted from blood, taken in a trial of the OX40 agonist ivuxolimab. The source is an adult with an advanced solid tumor such as melanoma, head and neck, liver or kidney cancer.

The chain combines TRBV28 with TRBJ2-7, with D possibly matching TRBD2 (5 bases). CDR3 length equals 15 residues. Germline-derived CDR1 and CDR2 are MDHEN and SYDVKM. The germline V and J ends were trimmed by 6 bases and 3 bases, with 18 bases remaining between them. The CDR3 protein is CASSEGTSSVYEQYF. The CDR3 DNA follows: TGTGCCAGCAGCGAGGGAACTAGTAGCGTCTACGAGCAGTACTTC.

The CDR3 sequence is CAISGAGDEQYF. The CDR3 DNA reads as TGTGCCATCAGTGGGGCAGGGGACGAGCAGTACTTC. The V and J genes are TRBV10-3 and TRBJ2-7; D perhaps matches TRBD1 (6 bases). Trimming removed 4 bases at V and 5 bases at J, with 9 bases between. This CDR3 is 12 amino acids long. From germline, CDR1 is ENHRY and CDR2 SYGVKD.

DNA of the CDR3: TGTGCCAGCACCGCCCGACAGGGGTTTTTCACAGATACGCAGTATTTT. This gives the protein CASTARQGFFTDTQYF. The chain combines TRBV2 with TRBJ2-3; TRBD1 matches 8 bases. J was trimmed by 2 bases and V by 7 bases; bases with no gene match: 11. The CDR3 runs to 16 residues. Germline V gene lookup returns CDR1 SNHLY and CDR2 FYNNEI.

The V gene is TRBV28, the J gene TRBJ2-5; D possibly corresponds to TRBD2 (6 bases). Germline V lookup: CDR1 MDHEN, CDR2 SYDVKM. This CDR3 region has 13 residues. V was shortened by 1 base and J by 11 bases, with 14 bases between the two germline ends. CDR3 loop: CASSLSSGLRQYF. For the CDR3, the DNA is TGTGCCAGCAGTTTATCCTCGGGACTCAGGCAGTACTTC.

This clone has just one count. The chain has TRBV10-1 and TRBJ1-5; D is perhaps TRBD1 (6 bases). The V gene lost 7 bases and the J gene lost 3 bases, with 10 bases spanning the gap. CDR3 length: 13 amino acids. Germline assignment: CDR1 WNHNN and CDR2 SYGVQD (reference sequence). For the CDR3, the DNA is TGCGCCAGCACCCCAGGGGCCAATCAGCCCCAGCATTTT. Amino acids: CASTPGANQPQHF.

The chain has TRBV5-4 and TRBJ2-5, with D perhaps TRBD1 or TRBD2 (5 bases each). Germline lookup yields CDR1 SGHNT and CDR2 YYREEE (reference sequence). Trimming shortened V by 2 bases and J by 2 bases, and 16 bases separated the two germline ends. This CDR3 contains 16 residues. The CDR3 sequence is CASSLPTGRKQETQYF. The CDR3 bases are TGTGCCAGCAGCTTACCCACGGGGCGTAAACAAGAGACCCAGTACTTC.

The rearrangement links TRBV11-3 to TRBJ1-1; D perhaps matches TRBD1 (6 bases). Trimming cost V 1 base and J 1 base, with 16 bases left between them. Germline V gene sequence: CDR1 SGHNT, CDR2 YENEEA. The CDR3 covers 17 residues. In DNA form, the CDR3 reads TGTGCCAGCAGCTTAGGGGGGTCAGGGGCGCCGAACACTGAAGCTTTCTTT. Protein sequence: CASSLGGSGAPNTEAFF. The whole variable domain, filled in from reference TRBV11-3 and TRBJ1-1, reads EAGVVQSPRYKIIEKKQPVAFWCNPISGHNTLYWYLQNLGQGPELLIRYENEEAVDDSQLPKDRFSAERLKGVDSTLKIQPAELGDSAVYLCASSLGGSGAPNTEAFFGQGTRLTVV.

The CDR3 sequence is CASSQDRSTDTQYF. CDR3 nucleotides: TGCGCCAGCAGCCAAGATCGAAGCACAGATACGCAGTATTTT. The genes are TRBV4-1 and TRBJ2-3; D is unresolved. The CDR3 has 14 amino acids. Germline lookup yields CDR1 MGHRA and CDR2 YSYEKL. Trimming cost V 0 bases and J 0 bases, with 4 bases left between them.

CDR3 amino acids: CASSIGGTSGGTDTQYF. The CDR3, as DNA: TGTGCCAGCAGCATTGGGGGGACTAGCGGTGGCACAGATACGCAGTATTTT. The chain is built from TRBV11-1 and TRBJ2-3, with 11 positions matching TRBD2. CDR1 and CDR2 from the germline V gene are SGHAT and FQDESV (reference sequence). Trimming at V came to 5 bases and at J to 1 base, leaving 8 bases not matched to a gene. The CDR3 totals 17 residues. Full variable domain (missing parts from reference TRBV11-1 and TRBJ2-3): EAEVAQSPRYKITEKSQAVAFWCDPISGHATLYWYRQILGQGPELLVQFQDESVVDDSQLPKDRFSAERLKGVDSTLKIQPAELGDSAMYLCASSIGGTSGGTDTQYFGPGTRLTVL.

The rearrangement joins TRBV4-2 to TRBJ2-3; weak D call: TRBD2 (5 bases). The V gene lost 4 bases and the J gene lost 6 bases, with 20 bases spanning the gap. Germline CDR1 and CDR2: LGHNA and YNFKEQ. CDR3 length equals 16 residues. CDR3 nucleotide sequence: TGTGCCAGCAGCCCATCAACGGTGTTGGTAGCGGATACGCAGTATTTT. It is translated as CASSPSTVLVADTQYF.

The gene calls are TRBV5-6 and TRBJ2-5; 7 bases align to TRBD1. Losses at the gene ends were 3 bases for V and 5 bases for J; bases not matched to a gene: 7. This CDR3 is built from 14 residues. Germline CDR1 is SGHDT and CDR2 is YYEEEE. The CDR3 loop reads CASSSTGTQETQYF. CDR3 DNA: TGTGCCAGCAGCTCGACAGGGACGCAGGAGACCCAGTACTTC.

This chain joins TRBV7-2 and TRBJ2-3; D perhaps matches TRBD1 (5 bases). CDR3 length: 15 residues. V gave up 0 bases and J gave up 2 bases, with 9 bases separating them. Germline CDR1 is SGHTA and CDR2 is FQGNSA. This CDR3 is CASSLAGRSTDTQYF. As DNA, the CDR3 is TGTGCCAGCAGCTTAGCGGGGCGGTCCACAGATACGCAGTATTTT.

The chain couples TRBV20-1 to TRBJ2-5; a possible D gene is TRBD1 (5 bases). V was trimmed by 3 bases and J by 4 bases, leaving 6 bases between them. The germline V gene has CDR1 DFQATT and CDR2 SNEGSKA (reference sequence). CDR3 size: 11 residues. The CDR3 sequence: CSASQGETQYF. DNA of the CDR3: TGCAGTGCTAGTCAGGGAGAGACCCAGTACTTC.

With regard to this clone: Additional DNA sequences in this sample encode the identical CDR3. The chain carries TRBV28 and TRBJ2-4; D unclear. The germline gives CDR1 MDHEN, CDR2 SYDVKM. The ends were cut back, 2 bases at V and 5 bases at J, with 4 bases in the middle. There are 12 residues in the CDR3. In DNA form, the CDR3 reads TGTGCCAGCAGTTTAGGCGAAAACATTCAGTACTTC. Protein: CASSLGENIQYF.